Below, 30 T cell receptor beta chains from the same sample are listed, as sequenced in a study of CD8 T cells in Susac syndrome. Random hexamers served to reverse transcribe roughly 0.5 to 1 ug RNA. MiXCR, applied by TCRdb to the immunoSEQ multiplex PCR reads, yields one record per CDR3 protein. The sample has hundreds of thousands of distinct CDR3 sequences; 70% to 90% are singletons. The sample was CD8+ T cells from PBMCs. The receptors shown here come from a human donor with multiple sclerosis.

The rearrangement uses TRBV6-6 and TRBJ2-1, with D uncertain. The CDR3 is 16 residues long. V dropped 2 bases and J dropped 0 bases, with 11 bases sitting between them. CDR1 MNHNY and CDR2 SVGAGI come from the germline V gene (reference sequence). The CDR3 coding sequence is TGTGCCAGCAGTTACCGCGGCCGGAGCTCCTACAATGAGCAGTTCTTC. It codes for CASSYRGRSSYNEQFF.

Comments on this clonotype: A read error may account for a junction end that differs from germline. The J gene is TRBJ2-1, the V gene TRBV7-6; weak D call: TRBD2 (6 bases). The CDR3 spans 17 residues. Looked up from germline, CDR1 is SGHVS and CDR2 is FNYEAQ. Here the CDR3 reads CASSPTSWHESYNEQLF. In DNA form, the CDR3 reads TGTGCCAGCAGCCCGACTAGTTGGCATGAGTCCTACAATGAGCAGCTCTTC.

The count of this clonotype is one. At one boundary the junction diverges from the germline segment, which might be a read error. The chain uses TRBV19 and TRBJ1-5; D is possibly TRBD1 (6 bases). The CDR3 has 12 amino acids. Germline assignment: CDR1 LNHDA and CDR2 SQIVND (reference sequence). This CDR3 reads CACSIGGQPQHF. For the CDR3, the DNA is TGTGCCTGTAGTATAGGGGGTCAGCCCCAGCATTTT.

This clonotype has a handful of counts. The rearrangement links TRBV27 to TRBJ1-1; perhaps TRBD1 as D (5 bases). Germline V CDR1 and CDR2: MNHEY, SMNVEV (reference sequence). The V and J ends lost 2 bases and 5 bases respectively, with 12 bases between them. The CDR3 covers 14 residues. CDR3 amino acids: CASSLMGGRTEAFF. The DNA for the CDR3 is TGTGCCAGCAGTTTAATGGGGGGGAGGACTGAAGCTTTCTTT.

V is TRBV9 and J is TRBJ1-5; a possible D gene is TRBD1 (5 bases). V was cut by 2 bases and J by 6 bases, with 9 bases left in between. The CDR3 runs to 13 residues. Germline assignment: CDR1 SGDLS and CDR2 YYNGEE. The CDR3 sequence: CASSVSGTQPQHF. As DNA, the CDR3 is TGTGCCAGCAGCGTGAGTGGGACTCAGCCCCAGCATTTT.

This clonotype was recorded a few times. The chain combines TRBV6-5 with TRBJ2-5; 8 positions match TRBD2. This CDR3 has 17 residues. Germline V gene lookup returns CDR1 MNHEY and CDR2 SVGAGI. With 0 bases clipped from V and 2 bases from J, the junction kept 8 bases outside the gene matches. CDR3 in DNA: TGTGCCAGCAGTTACTCCGGGGGGGGGCGCACTCAAGAGACCCAGTACTTC. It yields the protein CASSYSGGGRTQETQYF.

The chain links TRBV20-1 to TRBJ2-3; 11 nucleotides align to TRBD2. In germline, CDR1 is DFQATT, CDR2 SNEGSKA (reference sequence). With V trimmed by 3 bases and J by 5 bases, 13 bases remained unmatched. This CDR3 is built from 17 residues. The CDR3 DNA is TGCAGTGCTAGCCCAATCGAGGGGCTAGCGGGAGGAGATACGCAGTATTTT. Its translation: CSASPIEGLAGGDTQYF.

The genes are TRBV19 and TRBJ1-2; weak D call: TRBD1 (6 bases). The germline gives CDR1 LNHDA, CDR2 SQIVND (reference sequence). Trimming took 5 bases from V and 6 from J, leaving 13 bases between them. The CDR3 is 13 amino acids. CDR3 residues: CASSDRSWNGYTF. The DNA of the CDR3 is TGTGCCAGTAGTGACAGGTCATGGAATGGCTACACCTTC.

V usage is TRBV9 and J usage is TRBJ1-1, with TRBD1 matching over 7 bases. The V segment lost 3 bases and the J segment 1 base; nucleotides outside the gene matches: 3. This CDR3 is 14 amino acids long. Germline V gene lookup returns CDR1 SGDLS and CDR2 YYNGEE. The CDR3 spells CASSARDRNTEAFF. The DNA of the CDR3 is TGTGCCAGCAGCGCCCGGGACAGGAACACTGAAGCTTTCTTT.

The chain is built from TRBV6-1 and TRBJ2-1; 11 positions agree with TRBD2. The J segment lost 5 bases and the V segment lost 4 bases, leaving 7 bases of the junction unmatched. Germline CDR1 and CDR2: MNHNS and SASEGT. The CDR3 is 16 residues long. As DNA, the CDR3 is TGTGCCAGCAGTGGACACCTAGCGGGAGGTAACAATGAGCAGTTCTTC. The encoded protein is CASSGHLAGGNNEQFF.

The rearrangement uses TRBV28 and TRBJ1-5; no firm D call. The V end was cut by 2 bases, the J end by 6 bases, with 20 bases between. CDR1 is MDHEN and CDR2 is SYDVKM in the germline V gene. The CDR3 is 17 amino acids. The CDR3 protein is CASSLERVRRLGQPQHF. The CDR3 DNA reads TGTGCCAGCAGTTTAGAAAGGGTGCGGAGACTGGGTCAGCCCCAGCATTTT.

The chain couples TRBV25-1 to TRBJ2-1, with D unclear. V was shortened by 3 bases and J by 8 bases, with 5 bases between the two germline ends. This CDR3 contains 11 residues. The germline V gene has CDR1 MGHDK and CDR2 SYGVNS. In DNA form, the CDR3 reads TGTGCCAGCAGTGAGGACCATGAGCAGTTCTTC. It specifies CASSEDHEQFF.

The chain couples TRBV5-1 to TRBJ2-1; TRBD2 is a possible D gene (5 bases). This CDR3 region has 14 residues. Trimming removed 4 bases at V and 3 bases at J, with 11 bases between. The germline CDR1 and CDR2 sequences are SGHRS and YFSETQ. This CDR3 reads CASSPPRDYNEQFF. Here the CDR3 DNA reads TGCGCCAGCAGCCCGCCCCGGGACTACAATGAGCAGTTCTTC.

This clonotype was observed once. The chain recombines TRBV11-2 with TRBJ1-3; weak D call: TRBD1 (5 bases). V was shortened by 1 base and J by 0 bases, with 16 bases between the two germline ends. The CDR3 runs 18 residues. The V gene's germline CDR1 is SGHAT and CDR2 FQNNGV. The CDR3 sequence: CASSLGTPSPHSGNTIYF. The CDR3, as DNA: TGTGCCAGCAGCTTAGGGACACCTTCCCCTCACTCTGGAAACACCATATATTTT.

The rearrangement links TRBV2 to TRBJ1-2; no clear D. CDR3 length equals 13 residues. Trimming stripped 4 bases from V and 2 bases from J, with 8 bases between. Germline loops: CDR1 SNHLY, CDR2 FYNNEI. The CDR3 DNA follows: TGTGCCAGCAGTGCCTCGGGGAACTATGGCTACACCTTC. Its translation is CASSASGNYGYTF.

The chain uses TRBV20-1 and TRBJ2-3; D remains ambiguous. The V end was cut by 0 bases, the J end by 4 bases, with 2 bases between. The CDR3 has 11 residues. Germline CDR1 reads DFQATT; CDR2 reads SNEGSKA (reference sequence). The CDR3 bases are TGCAGTGCTAGAGAGGCAGATACGCAGTATTTT. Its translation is CSAREADTQYF.

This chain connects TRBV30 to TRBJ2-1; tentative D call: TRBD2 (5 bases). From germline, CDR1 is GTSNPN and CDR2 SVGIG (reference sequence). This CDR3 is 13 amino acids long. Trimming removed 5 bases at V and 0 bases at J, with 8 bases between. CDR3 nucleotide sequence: TGTGCCTGGGGGGAGAGCTCCTACAATGAGCAGTTCTTC. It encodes CAWGESSYNEQFF. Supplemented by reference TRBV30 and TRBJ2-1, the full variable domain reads SQTIHQWPATLVQPVGSPLSLECTVEGTSNPNLYWYRQAAGRGLQLLFYSVGIGQISSEVPQNLSASRPQDRQFILSSKKLLLSDSGFYLCAWGESSYNEQFFGPGTRLTVL.

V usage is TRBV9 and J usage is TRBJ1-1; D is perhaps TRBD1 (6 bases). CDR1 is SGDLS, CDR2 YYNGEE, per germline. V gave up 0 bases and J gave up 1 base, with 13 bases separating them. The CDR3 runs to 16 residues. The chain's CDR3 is CASSVGGRQGNTEAFF. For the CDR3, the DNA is TGTGCCAGCAGCGTAGGGGGGCGGCAGGGGAACACTGAAGCTTTCTTT.

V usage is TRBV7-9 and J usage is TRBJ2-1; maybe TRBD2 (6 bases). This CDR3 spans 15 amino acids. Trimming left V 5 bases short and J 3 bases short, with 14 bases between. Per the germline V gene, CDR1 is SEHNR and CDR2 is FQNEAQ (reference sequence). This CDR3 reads CASSPKTSSYNEQFF. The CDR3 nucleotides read TGTGCCAGCAGCCCTAAAACTAGCAGCTACAATGAGCAGTTCTTC.

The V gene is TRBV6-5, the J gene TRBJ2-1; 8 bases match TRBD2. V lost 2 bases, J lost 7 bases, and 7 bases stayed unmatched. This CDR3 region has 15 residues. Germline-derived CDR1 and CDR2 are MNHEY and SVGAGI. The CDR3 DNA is TGTGCCAGCAGTTACGGAGCGGGAGTATATAATGAGCAGTTCTTC. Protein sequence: CASSYGAGVYNEQFF.

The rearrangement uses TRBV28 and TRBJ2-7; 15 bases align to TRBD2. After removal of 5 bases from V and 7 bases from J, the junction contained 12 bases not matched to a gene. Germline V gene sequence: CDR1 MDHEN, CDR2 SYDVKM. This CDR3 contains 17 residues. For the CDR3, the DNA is TGTGCCAGCAGTCCTGGACTAGCGGGAGGGCCCCGTGTGGAGCAGTACTTC. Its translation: CASSPGLAGGPRVEQYF.

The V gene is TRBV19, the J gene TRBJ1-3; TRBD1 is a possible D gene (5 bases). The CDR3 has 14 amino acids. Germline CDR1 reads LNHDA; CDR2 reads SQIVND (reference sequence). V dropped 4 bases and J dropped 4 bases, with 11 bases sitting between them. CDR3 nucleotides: TGTGCCAGTAGTACCGACAGAGAAGGAAACACCATATATTTT. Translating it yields CASSTDREGNTIYF.

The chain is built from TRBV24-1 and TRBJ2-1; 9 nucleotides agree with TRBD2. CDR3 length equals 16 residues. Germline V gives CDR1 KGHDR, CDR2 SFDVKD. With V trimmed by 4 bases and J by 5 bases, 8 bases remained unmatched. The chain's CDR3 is CATSDRAGGKDNEQFF. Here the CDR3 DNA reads TGTGCCACCAGTGACCGAGCGGGAGGAAAGGACAATGAGCAGTTCTTC.

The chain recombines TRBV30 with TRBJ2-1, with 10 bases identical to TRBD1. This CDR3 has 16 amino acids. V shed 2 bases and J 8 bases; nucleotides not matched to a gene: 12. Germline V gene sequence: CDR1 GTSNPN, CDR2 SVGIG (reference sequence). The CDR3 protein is CAWSPRDRGRTHEQFF. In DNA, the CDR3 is TGTGCCTGGAGTCCCCGGGACAGGGGAAGAACCCATGAGCAGTTCTTC.

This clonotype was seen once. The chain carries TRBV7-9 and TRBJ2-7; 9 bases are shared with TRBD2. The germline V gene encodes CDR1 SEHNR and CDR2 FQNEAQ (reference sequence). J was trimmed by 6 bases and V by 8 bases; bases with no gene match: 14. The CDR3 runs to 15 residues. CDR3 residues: CASAGRTSDPLEQYF. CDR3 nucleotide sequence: TGTGCCAGCGCAGGTCGGACTAGCGATCCTCTCGAGCAGTACTTC.

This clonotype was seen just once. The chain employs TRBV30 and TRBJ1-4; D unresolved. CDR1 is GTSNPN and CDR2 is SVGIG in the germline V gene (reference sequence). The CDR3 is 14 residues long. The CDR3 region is CAVAAWPKREKLFF. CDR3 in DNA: TGTGCGGTGGCGGCTTGGCCAAAAAGGGAAAAACTGTTTTTT. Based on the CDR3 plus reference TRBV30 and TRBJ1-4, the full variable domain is SQTIHQWPATLVQPVGSPLSLECTVEGTSNPNLYWYRQAAGRGLQLLFYSVGIGQISSEVPQNLSASRPQDRQFILSSKKLLLSDSGFYLCAVAAWPKREKLFFGSGTQLSVL.

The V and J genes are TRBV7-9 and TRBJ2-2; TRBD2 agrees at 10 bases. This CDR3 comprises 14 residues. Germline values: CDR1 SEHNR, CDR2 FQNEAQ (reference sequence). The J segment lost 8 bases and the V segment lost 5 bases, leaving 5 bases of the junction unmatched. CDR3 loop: CASSAPLAGGELFF. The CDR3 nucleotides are TGTGCCAGCAGCGCCCCACTAGCGGGAGGGGAGCTGTTTTTT.

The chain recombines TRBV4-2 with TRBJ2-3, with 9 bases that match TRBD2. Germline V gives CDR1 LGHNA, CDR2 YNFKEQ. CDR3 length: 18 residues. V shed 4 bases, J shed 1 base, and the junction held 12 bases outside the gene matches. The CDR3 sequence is CASSPTRSGRRGTDTQYF. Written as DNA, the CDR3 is TGTGCCAGCAGCCCCACGAGGAGCGGGAGGCGGGGCACAGATACGCAGTATTTT.

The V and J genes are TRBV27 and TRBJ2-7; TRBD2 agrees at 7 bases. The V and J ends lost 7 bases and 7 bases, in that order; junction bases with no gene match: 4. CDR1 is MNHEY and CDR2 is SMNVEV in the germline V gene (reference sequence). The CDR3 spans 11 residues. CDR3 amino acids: CASTAGVEQYF. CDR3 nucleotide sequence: TGTGCCAGCACGGCGGGAGTTGAGCAGTACTTC.

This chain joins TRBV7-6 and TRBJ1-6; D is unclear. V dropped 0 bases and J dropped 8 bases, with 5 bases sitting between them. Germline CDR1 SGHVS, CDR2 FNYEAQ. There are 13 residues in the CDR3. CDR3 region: CASSLARDSPLHF. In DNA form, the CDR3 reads TGTGCCAGCAGCTTAGCGAGAGATTCACCCCTCCACTTT.